This is a list of T cell receptor beta chains from one sample in a study of shared clonotypes between healthy human individuals. Assay used: immunoSEQ multiplex PCR; TCRdb lists only in-frame clones, some missing. The sample has more than 2 million clones, 85% to 95% seen once. The material sequenced was naive CD4+ T cells sorted from blood. The receptors shown here come from a man between 18 and 29 years old in good health. The CDR3 runs from the conserved cysteine through the conserved F or W. D genes are given only for firm matches. Clone size appears in some rows only: once, few, many, or a class for an expanded clone.

j_call v_call d_call clone_size cdr3_aa cdr3_nt
TRBJ2-1 TRBV5-1 . . CASSLTVYNEQFF TGCGCCAGCAGCTTGACGGTCTACAATGAGCAGTTCTTC
TRBJ1-6 TRBV27 . . CASSLRGRNSPLHF TGTGCCAGCAGTTTACGGGGTAGGAATTCACCCCTCCACTTT
TRBJ1-5 TRBV5-4 . . CASSSQGDQPQHF TGTGCCAGCAGCTCACAGGGAGATCAGCCCCAGCATTTT
TRBJ1-5 TRBV6-6 . once CASRSETGHNQPQHF TGTGCCAGCAGAAGCGAAACAGGGCACAATCAGCCCCAGCATTTT
TRBJ1-6 TRBV11-2 . . CASSPQATPLHF TGTGCCAGCAGCCCGCAGGCGACACCCCTCCACTTT
TRBJ2-7 TRBV6-1 . . CASSEVGYEQYF TGTGCCAGCAGTGAAGTTGGCTACGAGCAGTACTTC
TRBJ2-5 TRBV11-2 TRBD1 . CASSSGTAQETQYF TGTGCCAGCAGCTCGGGGACAGCTCAAGAGACCCAGTACTTC
TRBJ2-1 TRBV19 . . CASKSGYNEQFF TGTGCCAGTAAAAGCGGTTACAATGAGCAGTTCTTC
TRBJ2-7 TRBV5-1 TRBD2 . CASRRAGGRSYEQYF TGCGCCAGCAGGCGAGCGGGGGGACGCTCCTACGAGCAGTACTTC
TRBJ1-2 TRBV28 TRBD1 . CASTPLGQGVYGYTF TGTGCCAGCACTCCTCTGGGGCAGGGGGTCTATGGCTACACCTTC
TRBJ1-1 TRBV30 TRBD1 once CAWRVAGGRTEAFF TGTGCCTGGAGAGTAGCAGGGGGGAGAACTGAAGCTTTCTTT
TRBJ1-1 TRBV19 . once CASTDGPQQLDAFF TGTGCCAGTACCGACGGACCGCAACAGTTAGACGCTTTCTTT
TRBJ2-1 TRBV30 TRBD2 many CAWSVTSGGGTQFF TGTGCCTGGAGTGTTACTAGCGGGGGGGGAACGCAGTTCTTC
TRBJ1-3 TRBV5-1 . . CASRSDSSSGNTIYF TGCGCCAGCAGGTCGGACAGTAGCTCTGGAAACACCATATATTTT
TRBJ2-1 TRBV11-2 TRBD2 . CASSLGGLAGGGQFF TGTGCCAGCAGCTTAGGGGGACTAGCGGGAGGTGGTCAGTTCTTC
TRBJ2-1 TRBV2 TRBD1 . CASSGGTGRSWFF TGTGCCAGCAGTGGAGGGACAGGGAGGAGTTGGTTCTTC
TRBJ1-1 TRBV19 . . CASSSQEYTEAFF TGTGCCAGTAGTTCACAGGAGTACACTGAAGCTTTCTTT